Sequencing of this T cell receptor (beta chain) was carried out in a study of OX40 agonist ivuxolimab in advanced cancers. Whole-study context: The group had a mean age of 60 years, ranged from roughly 20 to 80, and was 82.7% male. Therapy given before enrollment (anti-PD-1, anti-PD-L1 or anti-CTLA-4) was allowed, and 40% had some. There were three patients with partial responses, one having hepatocellular carcinoma and two cutaneous melanoma.

Only in-frame clones appear in the TCRdb table, and some are missing; sequencing was by immunoSEQ multiplex PCR. The sample contains about 83,000 clones, roughly 87% of which appear only once. This clone was seen more than once but under ten times. The antigen remains undetermined. This CDR3 is built from 15 residues. CDR1 is MGHDK, CDR2 SYGVNS, per germline. V lost 4 bases and J 5 bases, leaving 12 bases between the germline ends. Study-level results: Expanded clones were, on average, more numerous in CD8+ T cells than in CD4+.

The sample in question was CD4+ or CD8+ T cells sorted from blood, obtained in a trial of the OX40 agonist ivuxolimab. The TCR sequence derives from an adult with an advanced solid tumor such as melanoma, head and neck, liver or kidney cancer. The chain employs TRBV25-1 and TRBJ1-6; unclear D gene. Here the CDR3 DNA reads TGTGCCAGCAGTGGCGGCCGTCTACATAATTCACCCCTCCACTTT. Translated: CASSGGRLHNSPLHF. Together with reference TRBV25-1 and TRBJ1-6, the CDR3 gives the full variable domain: EADIYQTPRYLVIGTGKKITLECSQTMGHDKMYWYQQDPGMELHLIHYSYGVNSTEKGDLSSESTVSRIRTEHFPLTLESARPSHTSQYLCASSGGRLHNSPLHFGNGTRLTVT.